The 11 T cell receptor beta chains below were found in one sample sequenced in a study of cytomegalovirus exposure and HLA in healthy donors. Amplification used 60 Vbeta primers and 13 Jbeta primers. Clones were read by immunoSEQ multiplex PCR, and TCRdb kept only the in-frame ones, dropping some. In the table there are over 200,000 clones, just over 75% of which are singletons. The sequenced sample consisted of PBMCs. The receptor source for this set is a woman aged 55-70 years in good health and CMV-seropositive.

The V and J genes are TRBV7-8 and TRBJ2-3; 11 bases are shared with TRBD2. With 4 bases clipped from V and 0 bases from J, the junction kept 3 bases outside the gene matches. CDR3 length: 16 amino acids. Germline V gene sequence: CDR1 SGHVS, CDR2 FQNEAQ. The CDR3 protein is CASSSRLAGSTDTQYF. Here the CDR3 DNA reads TGTGCCAGCAGCTCGCGACTAGCGGGAAGCACAGATACGCAGTATTTT.

This clone has a single count. The genes are TRBV19 and TRBJ1-1; D call uncertain. The CDR3 covers 15 residues. With 7 bases removed from V and 1 base from J, the gap between germline ends came to 16 bases. The germline CDR1 and CDR2 sequences are LNHDA and SQIVND (reference sequence). CDR3 bases: TGTGCCAGTACCCTCTGGCGGCGGGGGAACACTGAAGCTTTCTTT. Translation: CASTLWRRGNTEAFF.

The chain has TRBV2 and TRBJ2-4, with 10 nucleotides matching TRBD1. The ends lost 6 bases at V and 7 bases at J; junction bases unmatched: 9. The CDR3 has 15 amino acids. Germline V lookup: CDR1 SNHLY, CDR2 FYNNEI. The CDR3 here is CASSARTGGVNIQYF. The CDR3 nucleotides are TGTGCCAGCAGCGCACGGACAGGGGGGGTTAACATTCAGTACTTC. The full variable domain, rest sourced from reference TRBV2 and TRBJ2-4, is EPEVTQTPSHQVTQMGQEVILRCVPISNHLYFYWYRQILGQKVEFLVSFYNNEISEKSEIFDDQFSVERPDGSNFTLKIRSTKLEDSAMYFCASSARTGGVNIQYFGAGTRLSVL.

The rearrangement links TRBV5-1 to TRBJ2-1; a possible D gene is TRBD2 (6 bases). CDR1 is SGHRS, CDR2 YFSETQ, per germline. The V gene lost 4 bases and the J gene lost 5 bases, with 22 bases spanning the gap. The CDR3 covers 17 residues. CDR3 in amino acids: CASSRLVWGIGHNEQFF. The CDR3 DNA is TGCGCCAGCAGCCGACTAGTATGGGGGATAGGGCACAATGAGCAGTTCTTC.

The chain links TRBV7-9 to TRBJ2-5; 10 nucleotides match TRBD1. Germline CDR1 reads SEHNR; CDR2 reads FQNEAQ (reference sequence). This CDR3 comprises 16 residues. V lost 4 bases, J lost 5 bases, and 10 bases stayed unmatched. CDR3 nucleotides: TGTGCCAGCAGCTGGGACAGGGGAGGGTCGTGGGAGACCCAGTACTTC. Translating gives CASSWDRGGSWETQYF.

The V and J genes are TRBV29-1 and TRBJ2-7; tentative D call: TRBD1 (8 bases). This CDR3 has 13 amino acids. CDR1 and CDR2 (germline): SQVTM, ANQGSEA. The germline V and J ends were trimmed by 3 bases and 4 bases, with 13 bases remaining between them. CDR3 residues: CSVDGQGGYEQYF. CDR3 sequence (DNA): TGCAGCGTTGACGGACAGGGAGGGTACGAGCAGTACTTC.

J is TRBJ2-5 and V is TRBV11-3, with D unresolved. V shed 0 bases and J shed 3 bases, with 8 bases lying between them. Germline V CDR1 and CDR2: SGHNT, YENEEA. There are 14 residues in the CDR3. The CDR3 is CASSLDSPEETQYF. For the CDR3, the DNA is TGTGCCAGCAGCTTAGATTCGCCAGAAGAGACCCAGTACTTC.

The chain carries TRBV2 and TRBJ2-2, with D uncertain. Germline V gene sequence: CDR1 SNHLY, CDR2 FYNNEI. Trimming cost V 6 bases and J 0 bases, with 8 bases left between them. This CDR3 is 14 amino acids long. The CDR3 DNA reads as TGTGCCAGCAGAGCCGATTCGAACACCGGGGAGCTGTTTTTT. Translating it yields CASRADSNTGELFF.

The chain uses TRBV30 and TRBJ1-5; D ambiguous. The CDR3 sequence is 13 residues long. Per germline, CDR1 GTSNPN and CDR2 SVGIG (reference sequence). V was shortened by 2 bases and J by 4 bases, with 9 bases between the two germline ends. CDR3 amino acids: CAWSTTENQPQHF. CDR3 DNA: TGTGCCTGGAGTACTACCGAGAATCAGCCCCAGCATTTT.

V gene TRBV7-9 combines with J gene TRBJ1-1, with a possible D match to TRBD1 (6 bases). Germline lookup yields CDR1 SEHNR and CDR2 FQNEAQ (reference sequence). CDR3 length: 13 amino acids. Trimming removed 5 bases at V and 4 bases at J, with 11 bases between. CDR3 in amino acids: CASSTEQGTEAFF. CDR3 sequence (DNA): TGTGCCAGCAGCACAGAACAGGGCACTGAAGCTTTCTTT. The full variable domain, completed using reference TRBV7-9 and TRBJ1-1, is DTGVSQNPRHKITKRGQNVTFRCDPISEHNRLYWYRQTLGQGPEFLTYFQNEAQLEKSRLLSDRFSAERPKGSFSTLEIQRTEQGDSAMYLCASSTEQGTEAFFGQGTRLTVV.

The chain is built from TRBV30 and TRBJ2-5, with a weak D call TRBD2 (5 bases). Judging by the DNA end, TRBJ2-7 fits better; the J call may be wrong. From germline, CDR1 is GTSNPN and CDR2 SVGIG (reference sequence). The CDR3 totals 14 residues. The DNA for the CDR3 is TGTGCCTGGGGCCGCCGGGGATTTAGCGACGAGCAGTACTTC. Residues: CAWGRRGFSDEQYF.